This TCR beta chain was observed in a study of T-cell memory formation after mild COVID-19. Turning to the study itself: In these data, TCR clusters were largely donor specific.

Comment on this clonotype: Its antigen remains unidentified.

After 5'RACE with constant-segment primers, TCR alpha and TCR beta cDNA libraries carrying sample barcodes and UMIs were obtained. TCRdb re-called the 5' RACE reads through MiXCR, storing one row per CDR3 protein. Here the sample spans hundreds of thousands of distinct CDR3 sequences, roughly 18% being singletons. The CDR3 is 14 amino acids. Germline lookup yields CDR1 MRHNA and CDR2 SNTAGT. V lost 7 bases to trimming and J lost 6 bases; unmatched junction nucleotides: 7. General study findings and limits: Contracting clones, day 15 to 85, had balanced CD4/CD8, and later expanders favored CD4+. Whether second-wave clones peaking at day 37 were SARS-CoV-2 specific went unconfirmed.

The receptor's source is an adult woman who had mild COVID-19 (a few samples of this study predate the infection). Cell type and time point are not known. The source material was PBMCs or a T cell subset sorted from them (not recorded which). The genes are TRBV6-4 and TRBJ1-1, with TRBD1 matching over 11 bases. The CDR3: CASTRGQGGAEAFF. CDR3 in DNA: TGTGCCAGCACCCGGGGACAGGGGGGAGCTGAAGCTTTCTTT.